These T cell receptor beta chains were read from a single sample in a study of regulatory T cells in long-lasting Graves disease. TCRdb recomputed calls from the multiplex PCR reads with MiXCR, one row per CDR3 protein. The sample has approximately 470,000 distinct CDR3 sequences, around 20% seen once. The sample in question was peripheral blood mononuclear cells (PBMCs), obtained when the disease was refractory, from a patient treated with antithyroid drugs. The origin of the receptors is a female donor with Graves disease. The CDR3 runs from the conserved cysteine through the conserved F or W. The order of the fields is D gene, J gene, clone size, V gene, CDR3 DNA, CDR3 protein. The D gene is left open where the match is weak. Clone sizes are given selectively: once, few, many, or a class where the clone is expanded.

d_call: TRBD1
j_call: TRBJ2-7
clone_size: many
v_call: TRBV15
cdr3_nt: TGTGCCACCAGCAGATTGATGGACAGGGCCAACGAGCAGTACTTC
cdr3_aa: CATSRLMDRANEQYF

d_call: .
j_call: TRBJ1-5
clone_size: many
v_call: TRBV20-1
cdr3_nt: TGCAGTGCTAGAGACTTGGATAGCAATCAGCCCCAGCATTTT
cdr3_aa: CSARDLDSNQPQHF

d_call: TRBD2
j_call: TRBJ2-1
clone_size: .
v_call: TRBV11-3
cdr3_nt: TGTGCCAGCAGCTTAGCTAGCGGGGACTACAATGAGCAGTTCTTC
cdr3_aa: CASSLASGDYNEQFF

d_call: TRBD1
j_call: TRBJ2-7
clone_size: many
v_call: TRBV28
cdr3_nt: TGTGCCAGCAGCGAGATTGGTGGGACAGGACGCTTCGAGCAGTACTTC
cdr3_aa: CASSEIGGTGRFEQYF

d_call: .
j_call: TRBJ2-5
clone_size: many
v_call: TRBV27
cdr3_nt: TGTGCCAGCAGTCGACGGTTCCAAGAGACCCAGTACTTC
cdr3_aa: CASSRRFQETQYF

d_call: TRBD2
j_call: TRBJ2-4
clone_size: few
v_call: TRBV29-1
cdr3_nt: TGCAGCGTACTCGGGACTAGCGGGAGGGAAAACATTCAGTACTTC
cdr3_aa: CSVLGTSGRENIQYF

d_call: .
j_call: TRBJ2-2
clone_size: many
v_call: TRBV2
cdr3_nt: TGTGCCAGCGTCGAGGGCCTCTCGGGCACCGGGGAGCTGTTTTTT
cdr3_aa: CASVEGLSGTGELFF

d_call: .
j_call: TRBJ2-3
clone_size: few
v_call: TRBV29-1
cdr3_nt: TGCAGCGTGGGCTTTAGAAGGGGCACAGATACGCAGTATTTT
cdr3_aa: CSVGFRRGTDTQYF

d_call: .
j_call: TRBJ1-1
clone_size: .
v_call: TRBV6-1
cdr3_nt: TGTGCCAGCAGTCCTACTTTAATGGCGAACACTGAAGCTTTCTTT
cdr3_aa: CASSPTLMANTEAFF

d_call: .
j_call: TRBJ2-1
clone_size: many
v_call: TRBV7-2
cdr3_nt: TGTGCCAGCAGCTTAGTAGGTCAGGGCTTAGATGAGCAGTTCTTC
cdr3_aa: CASSLVGQGLDEQFF